This T cell receptor beta chain emerged from a study of post-analysis software for immune sequencing data. Across the study: There were relapsing-remitting, secondary progressive and progressive-relapsing multiple sclerosis among the disease courses included.

This clonotype was detected a few times. Its specificity is unknown. Study outcomes and limitations: Analysis by F measure revealed that same-batch samples clustered strongly together. For normalized Chao1 diversity, multiple sclerosis patients scored significantly lower than controls did. Four to six TRBV segments were more frequent in patients than controls; TRBV5-6, TRBV5-1 and TRBV20-1 belonged to this group.

Germline V CDR1 and CDR2: MDHEN, SYDVKM. The V and J ends lost 7 bases and 2 bases, in that order; junction bases with no gene match: 8. The length of the CDR3 is 17 residues. Included in the TCR beta cDNA libraries were unique molecular identifiers. Input of about 0.9 to 10 million T cells yielded around 500,000 cDNA molecules. One entry per CDR3 protein results from TCRdb running MiXCR on the PCR reads. This table has roughly 800,000 distinct CDR3 sequences, 25% to 30% appearing once. The source is a girl aged 5-17 years with multiple sclerosis. The sample consisted of blood. The chain is built from TRBV28 and TRBJ2-6, with TRBD1 matching 10 bases. The chain's CDR3 is CASTPRDRGPGANVLTF. CDR3 bases: TGTGCCAGCACCCCCAGGGACAGGGGCCCTGGGGCCAACGTCCTGACTTTC.